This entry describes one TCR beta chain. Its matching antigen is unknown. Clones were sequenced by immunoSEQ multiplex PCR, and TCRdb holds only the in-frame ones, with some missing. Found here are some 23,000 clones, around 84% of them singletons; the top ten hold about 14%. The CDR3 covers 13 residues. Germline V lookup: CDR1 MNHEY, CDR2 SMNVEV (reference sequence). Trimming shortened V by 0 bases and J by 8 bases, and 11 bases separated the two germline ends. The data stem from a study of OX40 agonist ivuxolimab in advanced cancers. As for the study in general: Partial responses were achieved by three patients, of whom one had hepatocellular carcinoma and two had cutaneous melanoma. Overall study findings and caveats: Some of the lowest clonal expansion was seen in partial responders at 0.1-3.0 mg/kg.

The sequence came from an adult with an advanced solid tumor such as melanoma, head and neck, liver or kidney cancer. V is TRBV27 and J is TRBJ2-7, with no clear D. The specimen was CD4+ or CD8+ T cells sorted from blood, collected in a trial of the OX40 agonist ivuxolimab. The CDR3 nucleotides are TGTGCCAGCAGTTTATCCACGCTTAAAAAGCAGTACTTC. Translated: CASSLSTLKKQYF.